This TCR beta chain was captured by sequencing in a study of CD8+ T cells in alopecia areata. Study-level information: Tofacitinib dosing lasted 6 to 18 months, which was then followed by 6 months off drug.

RNA, once extracted, was reverse transcribed into cDNA for use as the sequencing template. TCRdb's table, derived via immunoSEQ multiplex PCR, lists solely in-frame clones and lacks some. Of 200,000 to 250,000 clones listed, more than 45% were seen once; the top ten hold 0.45%. Study outcomes and limitations: Lesional scalp displayed greater clonality than normal scalp, most notably in alopecia totalis/universalis.

This clone came up a few times. What it recognizes is unknown. Unmatched junction bases numbered 6, after V lost 2 bases and J lost 15 bases. Germline lookup yields CDR1 DFQATT and CDR2 SNEGSKA (reference sequence). The CDR3 is 11 residues long. The rearrangement uses TRBV20-1 and TRBJ2-1, with 8 bases aligning to TRBD2. Sequences were derived from CD4+ T cells sorted from blood, sampled at week 0. This TCR was recovered from a human donor with alopecia areata. The DNA of the CDR3 is TGCAGTGCTAGAACCGGGACTAGTGCGTTCTTC. Its translation: CSARTGTSAFF.